A selection of T cell receptor beta chains follows, all from one sample in a study of T cells after yellow fever vaccination. A single record per CDR3 protein comes from TCRdb applying MiXCR to the 5' RACE reads. The sample records about 300,000 distinct CDR3 sequences, roughly 8.7% being singletons. The sequencing here drew on CD4+ T cells sorted from PBMCs, taken 5 days after the yellow fever booster vaccination. The receptors originated from a man between 18 and 35 years old who received the YFV17D yellow fever vaccine. Both conserved end residues are part of each CDR3. The D gene is left open where the match is weak. Size values are once, few and many counts, or a class for expanded clones, and some rows have none.

D gene	V gene	J gene	clone size	CDR3 protein	CDR3 DNA
NA	TRBV20-1	TRBJ1-6	few	CSAGGNNSPLHF	TGCAGTGCTGGGGGCAATAATTCACCCCTCCACTTT
NA	TRBV7-9	TRBJ2-5	NA	CASSLQGGGKTQYF	TGTGCCAGCAGCTTACAGGGTGGAGGAAAGACCCAGTACTTC
TRBD2	TRBV6-5	TRBJ2-7	NA	CASGWLAGGKSSYEQYF	TGTGCCAGCGGGTGGCTAGCGGGGGGAAAAAGCTCCTACGAGCAGTACTTC
TRBD1	TRBV19	TRBJ2-2	many	CASSFGTGITGELFF	TGTGCCAGTAGTTTCGGGACAGGGATAACCGGGGAGCTGTTTTTT
NA	TRBV21-1	TRBJ1-6	many	CASSKTGRRSPLHF	TGTGCCAGCAGCAAAACAGGGAGGAGGTCACCCCTCCACTTT
NA	TRBV4-3	TRBJ1-2	NA	CASSQEFAKNYGYTF	TGCGCCAGCAGCCAAGAGTTTGCCAAGAACTATGGCTACACCTTC
NA	TRBV5-1	TRBJ2-3	few	CASSTGGPFPGNTQYF	TGCGCCAGCAGCACCGGGGGACCCTTCCCGGGCAATACGCAGTATTTT
NA	TRBV7-8	TRBJ1-2	few	CASSSPSGTGYTF	TGTGCCAGCAGCTCCCCCTCGGGGACGGGCTACACCTTC
NA	TRBV20-1	TRBJ1-1	NA	CSARERAGGGTEAFF	TGCAGTGCTAGAGAGAGAGCTGGGGGTGGCACTGAAGCTTTCTTT
NA	TRBV20-1	TRBJ1-4	few	CSAHGTTFDEKLFF	TGCAGTGCCCATGGGACTACGTTTGATGAAAAACTGTTTTTT
NA	TRBV7-2	TRBJ1-2	few	CASSLVLGLGYGYTF	TGTGCCAGCAGCTTAGTTCTCGGTCTGGGCTATGGCTACACCTTC
TRBD2	TRBV7-2	TRBJ2-7	NA	CASSPQRDSYEQYF	TGTGCCAGCAGCCCCCAGCGGGACTCCTACGAGCAGTACTTC
NA	TRBV7-9	TRBJ2-3	many	CASSPKRVADSTDTQYF	TGTGCCAGCAGCCCAAAGAGAGTAGCAGATAGCACAGATACGCAGTATTTT
NA	TRBV25-1	TRBJ1-2	many	CASSEAGGANYGYTF	TGTGCCAGCAGTGAGGCAGGCGGAGCTAACTATGGCTACACCTTC
NA	TRBV7-2	TRBJ1-1	many	CASSLARANTEAFF	TGTGCCAGCAGCTTAGCCAGGGCGAACACTGAAGCTTTCTTT
NA	TRBV10-3	TRBJ1-2	few	CAIRQGDYGYTF	TGTGCCATCAGACAGGGAGACTATGGCTACACCTTC
NA	TRBV5-4	TRBJ1-2	few	CASSLAGATYGYTF	TGTGCCAGCAGCTTGGCAGGGGCCACCTATGGCTACACCTTC
NA	TRBV10-2	TRBJ2-7	few	CASQLGPPYEQYF	TGCGCCAGCCAGTTGGGGCCTCCCTACGAGCAGTACTTC
NA	TRBV20-1	TRBJ2-6	NA	CSARDTRGRQGTEANVLTF	TGCAGTGCTAGAGATACCCGGGGCAGGCAAGGGACGGAGGCCAACGTCCTGACTTTC